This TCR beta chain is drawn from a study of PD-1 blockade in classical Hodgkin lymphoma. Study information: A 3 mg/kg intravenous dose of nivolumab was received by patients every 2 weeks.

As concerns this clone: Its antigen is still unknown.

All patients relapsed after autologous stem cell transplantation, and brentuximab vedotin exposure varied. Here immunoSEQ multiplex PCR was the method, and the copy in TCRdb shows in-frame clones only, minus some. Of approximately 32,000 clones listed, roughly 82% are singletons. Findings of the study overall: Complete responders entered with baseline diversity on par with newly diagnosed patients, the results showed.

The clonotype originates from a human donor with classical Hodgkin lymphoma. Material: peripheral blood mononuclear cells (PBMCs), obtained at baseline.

CDR3 DNA: TGCGCCAGCAGCCCTCTGACAGGGCCCACAGATACGCAGTATTTT. It yields the protein CASSPLTGPTDTQYF. The V gene is TRBV5-1, the J gene TRBJ2-3, with 7 bases that match TRBD1. After removal of 4 bases from V and 2 bases from J, the junction contained 7 bases not matched to a gene. Germline V gives CDR1 SGHRS, CDR2 YFSETQ. The CDR3 totals 15 residues.